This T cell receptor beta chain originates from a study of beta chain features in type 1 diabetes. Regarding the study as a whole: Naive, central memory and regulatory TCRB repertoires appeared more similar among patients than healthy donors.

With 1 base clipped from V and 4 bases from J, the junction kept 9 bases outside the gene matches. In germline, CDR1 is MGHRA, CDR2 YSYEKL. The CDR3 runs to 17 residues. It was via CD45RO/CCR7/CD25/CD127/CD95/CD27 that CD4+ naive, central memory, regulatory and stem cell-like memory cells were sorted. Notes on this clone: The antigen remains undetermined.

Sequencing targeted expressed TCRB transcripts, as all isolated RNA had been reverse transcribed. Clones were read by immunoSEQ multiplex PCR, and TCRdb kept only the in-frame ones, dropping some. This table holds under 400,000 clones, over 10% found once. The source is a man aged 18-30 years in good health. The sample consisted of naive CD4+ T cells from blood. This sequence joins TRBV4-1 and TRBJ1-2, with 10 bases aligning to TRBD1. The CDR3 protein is CASSQGQGAGTTYGYTF. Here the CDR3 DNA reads TGCGCCAGCAGCCAAGGACAGGGGGCCGGTACGACCTATGGCTACACCTTC.